This TCR beta chain emerged from a study of CD8 T cells in ankylosing spondylitis. Germline trimming cut 4 bases from V and 14 bases from J; bases unmatched to any gene: 10. Looked up from germline, CDR1 is LGHDT and CDR2 is YNNKEL (reference sequence). This CDR3 has 13 residues. On this clonotype itself: As yet, its antigen is unknown.

Study observations and caveats: There was a TCR beta motif, made of eight highly homologous variants, that appeared characteristic of ankylosing spondylitis blood. Earlier reports found some motif variants in synovial fluid and blood in reactive arthritis.

TCRdb redid the calling of the 5' RACE reads with MiXCR, one entry per CDR3 protein. Found here are about 800,000 distinct CDR3 sequences, approximately 12% of them singletons; the top ten hold approximately 0.5%. Material for sequencing was blood, either unsorted or a sorted T cell fraction (not recorded which). J is TRBJ2-3 and V is TRBV3-1; 9 nucleotides align to TRBD2. This TCR was sampled from a male donor with ankylosing spondylitis. The CDR3 DNA reads as TGTGCCAGCAGCCGCACACCGGGACTAGCTGTGTATTTT. Protein: CASSRTPGLAVYF.